The rows below give T cell receptor beta chains drawn from one sample of a study of blood T cell repertoires in COVID-19. Profiling relied on immunoSEQ multiplex PCR, and the TCRdb table lists in-frame clones only, not all of them. The sample has hundreds of thousands of clones, under 90% seen once. The sequenced sample was peripheral blood. These receptors all come from a woman older than 75 with active or convalescent COVID-19. Both conserved end residues are part of each CDR3. The D gene is left open where the match is weak. The size field is filled for only some rows; it gives once, few, many or a size class.

>-|TRBV10-3|-|TRBJ2-3
CAISESAGSQGF
TGTGCCATCAGTGAGTCGGCAGGGTCACAGGGTTTT
>-|TRBV30|TRBD2|TRBJ2-4
CAWRLSGGRGNIQYF
TGTGCCTGGAGATTAAGCGGGGGGCGGGGCAACATTCAGTACTTC
>few|TRBV19|TRBD1|TRBJ1-1
CASRKTGPGEAFF
TGTGCCAGTAGAAAGACAGGGCCGGGTGAAGCTTTCTTT
>-|TRBV6-5|TRBD2|TRBJ2-7
CASRISGGAPGEQYF
TGTGCCAGCAGGATTAGCGGGGGGGCCCCTGGCGAGCAGTACTTC
>-|TRBV18|-|TRBJ2-7
CASSHGQPRSSYEQYF
TGTGCCAGCTCTCACGGACAGCCTAGGAGCTCCTACGAGCAGTACTTC
>-|TRBV9|TRBD1|TRBJ1-3
CASSAGTGTGNTIYF
TGTGCCAGCAGCGCAGGGACAGGGACTGGAAACACCATATATTTT
>-|TRBV4-3|TRBD1|TRBJ1-6
CASSQRDSDSPLHF
TGCGCCAGCAGCCAGCGGGACAGCGATTCACCCCTCCACTTT
>-|TRBV7-9|TRBD2|TRBJ2-7
CASTLGLAVEEQYF
TGTGCCAGCACCCTAGGACTAGCGGTAGAGGAGCAGTACTTC
>-|TRBV9|-|TRBJ2-3
CASSTRGAGLDTQYF
TGTGCCAGCAGCACCCGTGGGGCGGGGTTAGATACGCAGTATTTT
>-|TRBV5-6|-|TRBJ2-7
CASTKRLDLIYEQYF
TGTGCCAGCACCAAAAGACTGGACTTAATCTACGAGCAGTACTTC
>few|TRBV9|TRBD2|TRBJ2-3
CASSVGSSGGLTDTQYF
TGTGCCAGCAGCGTAGGGTCTAGCGGGGGCCTCACAGATACGCAGTATTTT
>once|TRBV6-1|-|TRBJ2-1
CASSEVAAYNEQFF
TGTGCCAGCAGTGAAGTCGCGGCCTACAATGAGCAGTTCTTC
>-|TRBV2|TRBD2|TRBJ2-1
CASSEVAREGRQFF
TGTGCCAGCAGTGAAGTGGCGCGGGAGGGCCGGCAGTTCTTC
>-|TRBV15|-|TRBJ1-3
CATSRGETANTIYF
TGTGCCACCAGCAGAGGGGAGACGGCAAACACCATATATTTT
>-|TRBV5-4|TRBD2|TRBJ2-1
CASSSELGGRALNEQFF
TGTGCCAGTAGCTCGGAGTTGGGCGGGAGGGCCCTTAATGAGCAGTTCTTC
>-|TRBV6-2/TRBV6-3|TRBD1|TRBJ1-5
CASSYPSGQGLNQPQHF
TGTGCCAGCAGTTACCCCTCGGGACAGGGGCTCAATCAGCCCCAGCATTTT
>-|TRBV4-1|-|TRBJ1-2
CASSNSPYGYTF
TGCGCCAGCAGTAACAGCCCGTATGGCTACACCTTC
>once|TRBV2|-|TRBJ1-1
CASSAVGGLTEAFF
TGTGCCAGCAGTGCTGTCGGAGGGCTCACTGAAGCTTTCTTT
>-|TRBV11-1|-|TRBJ2-1
CASSFNDRYNEQFF
TGTGCCAGCAGCTTCAACGACAGATACAATGAGCAGTTCTTC
>-|TRBV3-1/TRBV3-2|-|TRBJ1-4
CASSQAQYGATNEKLFF
TGTGCCAGCAGCCAAGCGCAATACGGGGCAACTAATGAAAAACTGTTTTTT
>-|TRBV6-2/TRBV6-3|TRBD1|TRBJ1-5
CASSIGTGGLYSNQPQHF
TGTGCCAGCAGTATCGGGACAGGGGGCCTCTATAGCAATCAGCCCCAGCATTTT
>-|TRBV14|TRBD1|TRBJ2-1
CASSPPGQGYYNEQFF
TGTGCCAGCAGCCCGCCGGGACAGGGATACTACAATGAGCAGTTCTTC
>-|TRBV5-4|-|TRBJ2-7
CASSFTGEQYF
TGTGCCAGCAGCTTCACAGGCGAGCAGTACTTC
>-|TRBV5-1|TRBD1|TRBJ2-5
CASSLEGQGVQTQYF
TGCGCCAGCAGCTTGGAGGGTCAGGGGGTCCAGACCCAGTACTTC
>-|TRBV18|-|TRBJ2-5
CASSLSGMQQETQYF
TGTGCCAGCTCCCTATCAGGGATGCAGCAAGAGACCCAGTACTTC